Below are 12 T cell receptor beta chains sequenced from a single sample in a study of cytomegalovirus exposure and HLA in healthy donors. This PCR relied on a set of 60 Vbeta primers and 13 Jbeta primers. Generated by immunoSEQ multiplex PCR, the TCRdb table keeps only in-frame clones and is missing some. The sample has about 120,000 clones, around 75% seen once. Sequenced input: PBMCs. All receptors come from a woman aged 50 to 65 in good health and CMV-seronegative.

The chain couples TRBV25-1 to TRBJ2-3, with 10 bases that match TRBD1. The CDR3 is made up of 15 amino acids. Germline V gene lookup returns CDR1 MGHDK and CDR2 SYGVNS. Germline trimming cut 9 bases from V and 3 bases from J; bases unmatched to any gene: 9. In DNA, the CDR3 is TGTGCCAGTAGTAGACAGGGGGCAAGGACAGATACGCAGTATTTT. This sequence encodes CASSRQGARTDTQYF. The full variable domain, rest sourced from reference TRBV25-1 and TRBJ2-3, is EADIYQTPRYLVIGTGKKITLECSQTMGHDKMYWYQQDPGMELHLIHYSYGVNSTEKGDLSSESTVSRIRTEHFPLTLESARPSHTSQYLCASSRQGARTDTQYFGPGTRLTVL.

CDR3 DNA sequence: TGTGCCACCGGGGACAGAAGCAATGAGCAGTTCTTC. Its protein product is CATGDRSNEQFF. This chain joins TRBV15 and TRBJ2-1; TRBD1 aligns across 7 bases. J gave up 6 bases and V 8 bases, and 4 bases lay outside the gene matches. The germline V gene encodes CDR1 LNHNV and CDR2 YYDKDF (reference sequence). This CDR3 region has 12 residues.

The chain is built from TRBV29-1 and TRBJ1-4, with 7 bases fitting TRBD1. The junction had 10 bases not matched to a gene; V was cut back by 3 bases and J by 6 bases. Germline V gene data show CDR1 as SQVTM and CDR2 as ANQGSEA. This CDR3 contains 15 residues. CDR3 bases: TGCAGCGTTGAGGACACTTATGGGACAGATGAAAAACTGTTTTTT. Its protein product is CSVEDTYGTDEKLFF.

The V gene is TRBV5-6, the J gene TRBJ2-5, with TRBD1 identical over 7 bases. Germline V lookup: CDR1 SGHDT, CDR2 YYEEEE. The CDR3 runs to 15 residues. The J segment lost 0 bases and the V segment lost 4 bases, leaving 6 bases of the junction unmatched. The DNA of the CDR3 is TGTGCCAGCAGCACCGGGACAGCCAACCAAGAGACCCAGTACTTC. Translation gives CASSTGTANQETQYF.

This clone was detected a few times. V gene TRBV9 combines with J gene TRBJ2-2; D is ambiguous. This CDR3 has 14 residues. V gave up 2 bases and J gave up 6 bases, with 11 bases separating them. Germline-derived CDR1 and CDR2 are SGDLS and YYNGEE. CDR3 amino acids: CASSVTLPPGELFF. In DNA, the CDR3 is TGTGCCAGCAGCGTCACTTTGCCTCCCGGGGAGCTGTTTTTT. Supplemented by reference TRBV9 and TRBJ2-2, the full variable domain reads DSGVTQTPKHLITATGQRVTLRCSPRSGDLSVYWYQQSLDQGLQFLIQYYNGEERAKGNILERFSAQQFPDLHSELNLSSLELGDSALYFCASSVTLPPGELFFGEGSRLTVL.

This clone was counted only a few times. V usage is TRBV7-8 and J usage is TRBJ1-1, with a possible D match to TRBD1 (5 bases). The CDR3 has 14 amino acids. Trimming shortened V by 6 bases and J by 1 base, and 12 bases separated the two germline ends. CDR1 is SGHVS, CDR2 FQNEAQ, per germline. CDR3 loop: CASRRDFTNTEAFF. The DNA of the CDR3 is TGTGCCAGCAGAAGGGACTTTACGAACACTGAAGCTTTCTTT. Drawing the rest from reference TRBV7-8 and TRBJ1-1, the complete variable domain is GAGVSQSPRYKVAKRGQDVALRCDPISGHVSLFWYQQALGQGPEFLTYFQNEAQLDKSGLPSDRFFAERPEGSVSTLKIQRTQQEDSAVYLCASRRDFTNTEAFFGQGTRLTVV.

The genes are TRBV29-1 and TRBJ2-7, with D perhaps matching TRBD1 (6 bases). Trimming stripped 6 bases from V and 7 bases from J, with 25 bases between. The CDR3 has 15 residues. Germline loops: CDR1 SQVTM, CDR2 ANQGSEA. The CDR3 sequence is CSVGAGTGRYEEQYF. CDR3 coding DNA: TGCAGCGTGGGGGCCGGGACGGGCCGCTATGAAGAGCAGTACTTC.

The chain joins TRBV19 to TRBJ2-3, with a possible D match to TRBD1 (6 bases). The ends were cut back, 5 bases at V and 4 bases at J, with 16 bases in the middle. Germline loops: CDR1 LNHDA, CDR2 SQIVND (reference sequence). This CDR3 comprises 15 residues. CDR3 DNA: TGTGCCAGTAGTTGGGGGCAGGGTGGGCCAGATACGCAGTATTTT. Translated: CASSWGQGGPDTQYF.

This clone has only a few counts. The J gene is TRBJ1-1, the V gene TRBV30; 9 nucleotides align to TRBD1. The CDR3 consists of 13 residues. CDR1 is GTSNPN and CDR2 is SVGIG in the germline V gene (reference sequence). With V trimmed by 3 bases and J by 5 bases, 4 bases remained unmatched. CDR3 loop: CAWRRQGGTEAFF. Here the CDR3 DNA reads TGTGCCTGGAGGCGACAGGGGGGGACTGAAGCTTTCTTT. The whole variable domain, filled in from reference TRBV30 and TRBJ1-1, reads SQTIHQWPATLVQPVGSPLSLECTVEGTSNPNLYWYRQAAGRGLQLLFYSVGIGQISSEVPQNLSASRPQDRQFILSSKKLLLSDSGFYLCAWRRQGGTEAFFGQGTRLTVV.

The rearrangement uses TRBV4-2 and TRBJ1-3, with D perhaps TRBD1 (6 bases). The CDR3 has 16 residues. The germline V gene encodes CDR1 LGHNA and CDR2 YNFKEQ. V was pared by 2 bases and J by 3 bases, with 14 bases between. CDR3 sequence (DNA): TGTGCCAGCAGCCAAATTGCGGGGGGCTTTGGAAACACCATATATTTT. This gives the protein CASSQIAGGFGNTIYF.

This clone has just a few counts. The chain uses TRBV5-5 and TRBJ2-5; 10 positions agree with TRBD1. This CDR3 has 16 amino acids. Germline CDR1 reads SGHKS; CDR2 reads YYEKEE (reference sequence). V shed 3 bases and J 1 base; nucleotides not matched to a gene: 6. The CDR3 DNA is TGTGCCAGCAGCTCCCCGACAGGGGGCTTCCAAGAGACCCAGTACTTC. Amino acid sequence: CASSSPTGGFQETQYF.

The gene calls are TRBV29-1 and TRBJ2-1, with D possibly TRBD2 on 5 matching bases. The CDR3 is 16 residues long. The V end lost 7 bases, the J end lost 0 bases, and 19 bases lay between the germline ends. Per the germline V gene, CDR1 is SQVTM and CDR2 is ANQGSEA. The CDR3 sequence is CSGIVVAPSSYNEQFF. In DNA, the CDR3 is TGCAGCGGTATTGTCGTAGCGCCAAGCTCCTACAATGAGCAGTTCTTC.